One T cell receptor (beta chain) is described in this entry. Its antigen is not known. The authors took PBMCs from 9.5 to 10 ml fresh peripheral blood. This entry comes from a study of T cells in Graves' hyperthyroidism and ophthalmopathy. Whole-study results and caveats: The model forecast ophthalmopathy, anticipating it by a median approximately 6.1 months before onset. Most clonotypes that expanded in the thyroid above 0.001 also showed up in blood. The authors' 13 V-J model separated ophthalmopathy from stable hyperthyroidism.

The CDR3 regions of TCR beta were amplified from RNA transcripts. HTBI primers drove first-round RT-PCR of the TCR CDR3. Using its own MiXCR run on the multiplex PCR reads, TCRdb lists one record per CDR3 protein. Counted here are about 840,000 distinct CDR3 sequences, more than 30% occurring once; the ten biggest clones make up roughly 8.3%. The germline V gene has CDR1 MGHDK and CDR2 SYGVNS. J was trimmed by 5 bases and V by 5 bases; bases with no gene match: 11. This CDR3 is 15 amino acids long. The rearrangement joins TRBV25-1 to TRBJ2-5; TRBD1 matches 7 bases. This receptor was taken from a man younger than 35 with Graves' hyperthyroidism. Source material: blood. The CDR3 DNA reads TGTGCCAGCAGTAGCATACAGGGGCTGATGGAGACCCAGTACTTC. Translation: CASSSIQGLMETQYF.